This TCR beta chain was identified in a study of T cell repertoires in cytomegalovirus infection. Study summary: CMV epitopes, recently identified HLA-C-restricted and well-studied HLA-B-restricted, were used. Shared public TCR beta signatures pointed to both CMV infection and a matching HLA type. General study points: The response measured ex vivo was dominated by TCR beta clonotypes (HLA-C-restricted and CMV-specific). Cumulative frequency of public TCR beta families picked out carriers of CMV plus the relevant HLA.

This clonotype was observed a few times. Its antigen is unknown. One entry per CDR3 protein, called by TCRdb with MiXCR from the reads. The sample lists some 500,000 distinct CDR3 sequences, about 33% occurring once. V lost 5 bases to trimming and J lost 4 bases; unmatched junction nucleotides: 7. The CDR3 contains 13 residues. Germline V gene data show CDR1 as DFQATT and CDR2 as SNEGSKA (reference sequence). Sample: cultured PBMCs, taken from culture after CMV antigen stimulation. The V call is TRBV20-1, the J call TRBJ1-2; TRBD1 aligns across 7 bases. The sequence came from a human donor in good health (CMV status not recorded). Some clones in this sample may be carry-over from other donors' samples. The CDR3 protein is CSAWKGAGYGYTF. The DNA for the CDR3 is TGCAGTGCTTGGAAGGGGGCAGGCTATGGCTACACCTTC.